This TCR beta chain was sequenced in a study of cytomegalovirus exposure and HLA in healthy donors. Germline V gene data show CDR1 as SEHNR and CDR2 as FQNEAQ (reference sequence). There are 15 residues in the CDR3. The V gene end was trimmed by 5 bases and the J gene end by 4 bases; junction bases not matched to a gene: 4. Method: immunoSEQ multiplex PCR; TCRdb's copy keeps in-frame clones and lacks some. The table records 97,000 or so clones, about 95% of them present only once. Of note for this clone: Its antigen is unknown.

General study results and limits: Researchers counted some 150 TCR beta chains as cytomegalovirus-associated.

This chain uses TRBV7-9 with TRBJ2-6; 8 bases align to TRBD1. The sample consisted of PBMCs. This clonotype was sampled from a young woman in good health and CMV-seronegative. The CDR3 loop is CASSRTGSGANVLTF. CDR3 bases: TGTGCCAGCAGCCGGACAGGGAGCGGGGCCAACGTCCTGACTTTC.